Presented here are 32 T cell receptor beta chains from one specimen sequenced in a study of CDR3 diversity in severe acne. TCRdb redid the calling of the PCR reads with MiXCR, one entry per CDR3 protein. The sample records about 86,000 distinct CDR3 sequences, 45% to 60% being singletons. Sequencing was done on a sample of blood. The receptors derive from a male donor in good health, without acne.

This clonotype has ten or more counts. J is TRBJ1-1 and V is TRBV6-1; D is perhaps TRBD1 (5 bases). The CDR3 extends over 13 amino acids. Germline V lookup: CDR1 MNHNS, CDR2 SASEGT. V was trimmed by 7 bases and J by 4 bases, leaving 13 bases between them. The CDR3 loop reads CASITGVVTEAFF. The CDR3, as DNA: TGTGCCAGCATTACAGGTGTAGTCACTGAAGCTTTCTTT.

In the case of this clonotype: A much larger clone is a single base away; this may be a read error. The chain has TRBV6-5 and TRBJ1-1; TRBD1 aligns across 8 bases. V lost 7 bases, J lost 3 bases, and 10 bases stayed unmatched. The CDR3 loop spans 15 amino acids. Germline CDR1 and CDR2: MNHEY and SVGAGI. The CDR3 is CASILSGQADTEAFF. Here the CDR3 DNA reads TGTGCCAGCATCTTATCGGGACAGGCGGACACTGAAGCTTTCTTT.

This clonotype has only a few counts. The genes are TRBV25-1 and TRBJ2-7, with a tentative D call TRBD1 (6 bases). This CDR3 region has 15 residues. V dropped 2 bases and J dropped 2 bases, with 13 bases sitting between them. Germline assignment: CDR1 MGHDK and CDR2 SYGVNS. The CDR3 here is CASSEGGGLPYEQYF. The DNA of the CDR3 is TGTGCCAGCAGTGAAGGGGGCGGCCTTCCCTACGAGCAGTACTTC.

The chain combines TRBV19 with TRBJ2-2; the D is unclear. V was pared by 5 bases and J by 6 bases, with 10 bases between. The CDR3 extends over 13 amino acids. The germline gives CDR1 LNHDA, CDR2 SQIVND (reference sequence). CDR3 nucleotide sequence: TGTGCCAGTAGTTCCTCCCCGGCCGGGGAGCTGTTTTTT. It translates to CASSSSPAGELFF. Full variable domain (outside the CDR3, taken from reference TRBV19 and TRBJ2-2): DGGITQSPKYLFRKEGQNVTLSCEQNLNHDAMYWYRQDPGQGLRLIYYSQIVNDFQKGDIAEGYSVSREKKESFPLTVTSAQKNPTAFYLCASSSSPAGELFFGEGSRLTVL.

The CDR3: CASSLDGKPQHF. The CDR3 nucleotides are TGCGCCAGCAGCTTGGATGGCAAGCCCCAGCATTTT. The rearrangement uses TRBV5-1 and TRBJ1-5; no reliable D call. The V end lost 0 bases, the J end lost 8 bases, and 6 bases lay between the germline ends. Germline-derived CDR1 and CDR2 are SGHRS and YFSETQ. There are 12 residues in the CDR3.

V usage is TRBV7-2 and J usage is TRBJ2-3, with D maybe TRBD1 (6 bases). CDR3 length: 15 amino acids. V gave up 5 bases and J gave up 0 bases, with 12 bases separating them. Germline V gene lookup returns CDR1 SGHTA and CDR2 FQGNSA. This CDR3 is CASSQDSSSTDTQYF. The CDR3 DNA reads TGTGCCAGCAGCCAGGACAGCTCTAGCACAGATACGCAGTATTTT.

In regard to this clonotype: A single base separates this from a much larger clone, so it may be a read error. V is TRBV11-2 and J is TRBJ1-1; D remains ambiguous. The CDR3 has 13 residues. Trimming cost V 1 base and J 5 bases, with 8 bases left between them. From germline, CDR1 is SGHAT and CDR2 FQNNGV. Here the CDR3 reads CASSLVQLTEAFF. For the CDR3, the DNA is TGTGCCAGCAGCTTAGTACAGTTGACTGAAGCTTTCTTT.

As regards this clonotype: Germline is not matched at one junction end, which may reflect a read error. V usage is TRBV29-1 and J usage is TRBJ1-1, with TRBD1 matching over 9 bases. The CDR3 runs to 13 residues. Germline V gives CDR1 SQVTM, CDR2 ANQGSEA. DNA of the CDR3: TGCAGCGTTGAAGCCGGGACAGGGACTGAAGCTCTCTTT. It specifies CSVEAGTGTEALF.

The chain recombines TRBV7-9 with TRBJ2-7; 9 positions agree with TRBD1. V gave up 8 bases and J gave up 4 bases; unmatched junction bases: 6. This CDR3 region has 13 residues. The V gene's germline CDR1 is SEHNR and CDR2 FQNEAQ (reference sequence). The CDR3 loop is CASPGQGTYEQYF. The CDR3 nucleotides are TGTGCCAGCCCGGGACAGGGAACATACGAGCAGTACTTC.

This clonotype was seen a single time. The chain has TRBV7-9 and TRBJ2-7, with D uncertain. V shed 5 bases and J shed 6 bases, with 14 bases lying between them. Germline V gene sequence: CDR1 SEHNR, CDR2 FQNEAQ (reference sequence). CDR3 length: 13 amino acids. The CDR3 DNA is TGTGCCAGCAGCAACACCGCGAGTGGCGAGCAGTACTTC. It encodes CASSNTASGEQYF.

This chain uses TRBV12-3 or TRBV12-4 with TRBJ2-7, with D possibly being TRBD1 or TRBD2 (5 bases each). This CDR3 has 13 amino acids. V was trimmed by 4 bases and J by 2 bases, leaving 9 bases between them. CDR3 in amino acids: CASSSGTTYEQYF. The CDR3 DNA reads as TGTGCCAGCAGTTCCGGGACCACCTACGAGCAGTACTTC.

This chain links TRBV5-1 with TRBJ2-7, with D possibly TRBD1 on 6 matching bases. Between the trimmed V and J ends, which lost 0 bases and 5 bases, there was a span of 12 bases. Looked up from germline, CDR1 is SGHRS and CDR2 is YFSETQ. The CDR3 is 14 residues long. The CDR3 region is CASSLEQGSDEQYF. CDR3 bases: TGCGCCAGCAGCTTGGAACAGGGATCCGACGAGCAGTACTTC.

This chain connects TRBV6-1 to TRBJ2-3; tentatively, D is TRBD2 (6 bases). The CDR3 runs to 15 residues. Germline CDR1 and CDR2: MNHNS and SASEGT. Trimming cost V 2 bases and J 10 bases, with 19 bases left between them. The CDR3 loop is CASSERAEGRDAQYF. CDR3 sequence (DNA): TGTGCCAGCAGTGAAAGAGCGGAGGGGCGTGATGCGCAGTATTTT.

The genes are TRBV10-3 and TRBJ1-1, with D perhaps matching TRBD1 (5 bases). CDR3 length: 12 residues. Germline V gives CDR1 ENHRY, CDR2 SYGVKD. CDR3 nucleotide sequence: TGTGCGACCCGGACGGGGGGCACTGAAGCTTTCTTT. The encoded protein is CATRTGGTEAFF.

This rearrangement joins TRBV7-3 to TRBJ1-1; D is possibly TRBD1 (5 bases). With 4 bases removed from V and 3 bases from J, the gap between germline ends came to 15 bases. CDR1 is SGHTA, CDR2 FQGTGA, per germline. The CDR3 length is 15 residues. Written as DNA, the CDR3 is TGTGCCAGCAGCTGGGGTAGCGGGGGGGACACTGAAGCTTTCTTT. Protein sequence: CASSWGSGGDTEAFF. Using reference TRBV7-3 and TRBJ1-1 for the parts outside the CDR3, the full variable domain is GAGVSQTPSNKVTEKGKYVELRCDPISGHTALYWYRQSLGQGPEFLIYFQGTGAADDSGLPNDRFFAVRPEGSVSTLKIQRTERGDSAVYLCASSWGSGGDTEAFFGQGTRLTVV.

This chain joins TRBV25-1 and TRBJ1-6; 7 nucleotides match TRBD1. V lost 5 bases, J lost 5 bases, and 6 bases stayed unmatched. CDR3 size: 15 residues. Germline CDR1 MGHDK, CDR2 SYGVNS. The CDR3 DNA sequence: TGTGCCAGCAGTTGGCAGGGGGACGATAATTCACCCCTCCACTTT. It encodes CASSWQGDDNSPLHF.

The gene calls are TRBV7-9 and TRBJ2-1, with D hard to call. V was shortened by 5 bases and J by 9 bases, with 11 bases between the two germline ends. CDR3 length equals 12 residues. CDR1 and CDR2 from the germline V gene are SEHNR and FQNEAQ (reference sequence). This CDR3 reads CASSGLRSEQFF. CDR3 in DNA: TGTGCCAGCAGCGGCCTTCGGAGTGAGCAGTTCTTC.

V usage is TRBV5-4 and J usage is TRBJ1-2; 7 bases map to TRBD1. The germline V gene encodes CDR1 SGHNT and CDR2 YYREEE (reference sequence). The CDR3 covers 15 residues. With 4 bases clipped from V and 4 bases from J, the junction kept 10 bases outside the gene matches. In DNA, the CDR3 is TGTGCCAGCAGCAAACAGGGGTGGGAGGGCTATGGCTACACCTTC. It encodes CASSKQGWEGYGYTF.

A word on this clonotype: A much larger clonotype is one base distant, so this may be a read error. The CDR3 sequence is CASTLRGGSYEQYF. The CDR3 DNA is TGTGCCAGCACCCTCCGTGGGGGTTCCTACGAGCAGTACTTC. The chain couples TRBV7-9 to TRBJ2-7; perhaps D is TRBD1 or TRBD2 (5 bases each). In germline, CDR1 is SEHNR, CDR2 FQNEAQ (reference sequence). With 7 bases removed from V and 1 base from J, the gap between germline ends came to 14 bases. CDR3 length: 14 residues.

This sequence joins TRBV2 and TRBJ1-1; D unresolved. The V gene lost 4 bases and the J gene lost 1 base, with 10 bases spanning the gap. The CDR3 extends over 14 amino acids. Germline-derived CDR1 and CDR2 are SNHLY and FYNNEI. The CDR3 sequence is CASSVLGENTEAFF. CDR3 nucleotide sequence: TGTGCCAGCAGTGTGTTGGGTGAGAACACTGAAGCTTTCTTT.

The chain combines TRBV7-9 with TRBJ1-1; 12 nucleotides align to TRBD1. Looked up from germline, CDR1 is SEHNR and CDR2 is FQNEAQ (reference sequence). J was trimmed by 4 bases and V by 3 bases; bases with no gene match: 9. CDR3 length equals 17 residues. CDR3 residues: CASSFSLGTGGFTEAFF. The CDR3, as DNA: TGTGCCAGCAGCTTCTCTTTGGGGACAGGGGGCTTCACTGAAGCTTTCTTT.

Details on this clonotype: The junction departs from germline at one end; a sequencing error may be responsible. V gene TRBV11-3 combines with J gene TRBJ1-2, with a weak D call TRBD1 (6 bases). Germline CDR1 SGHNT, CDR2 YENEEA. CDR3 length: 14 residues. The DNA for the CDR3 is TGCGCCAGCAGCTTAGGACAGACCCTCTATGGCTACACCTTC. Residues: CASSLGQTLYGYTF.

The V and J genes are TRBV20-1 and TRBJ1-2, with TRBD1 as a possible D gene (5 bases). The CDR3 is 13 amino acids. CDR1 and CDR2 (germline): DFQATT, SNEGSKA (reference sequence). Trimming pared 4 bases from V and 7 bases from J, leaving 16 bases between. CDR3 nucleotide sequence: TGCAGTGCTAAGGACCAGGGAATGGGTGGCTACACCTTC. Translation gives CSAKDQGMGGYTF.

The chain employs TRBV12-5 and TRBJ1-2; no firm D call. The CDR3 is 11 residues long. The V gene's germline CDR1 is LGHNT and CDR2 FRNRAP. V lost 1 base to trimming and J lost 9 bases, with 6 bases between them. The CDR3 loop reads CASGLGERYTF. Written as DNA, the CDR3 is TGTGCTAGTGGTTTGGGCGAGCGCTACACCTTC.

A few counts support this clonotype. The chain carries TRBV24-1 and TRBJ2-3; D uncertain. Trimming stripped 5 bases from V and 5 bases from J, with 4 bases between. The CDR3 sequence is 11 residues long. Germline V gene sequence: CDR1 KGHDR, CDR2 SFDVKD. DNA of the CDR3: TGTGCCACCAGTGTGCGAGATACGCAGTATTTT. Its protein is CATSVRDTQYF.

This chain connects TRBV6-4 to TRBJ1-1; D may be TRBD1 (6 bases). From germline, CDR1 is MRHNA and CDR2 SNTAGT. CDR3 length: 14 amino acids. The V end lost 4 bases, the J end lost 4 bases, and 13 bases lay between the germline ends. The CDR3 sequence: CASSAGQETTEAFF. As DNA, the CDR3 is TGTGCCAGCAGTGCGGGACAAGAAACCACTGAAGCTTTCTTT.

The table lists this clonotype with a few counts. DNA for the CDR3: TGTGCCAGCAGCTTAAACGTGGGGAACGAGCAGTACTTC. It specifies CASSLNVGNEQYF. The gene calls are TRBV7-6 and TRBJ2-7; D is unclear. The CDR3 extends over 13 amino acids. From germline, CDR1 is SGHVS and CDR2 FNYEAQ. Trimming took 2 bases from V and 5 from J, leaving 10 bases between them.

This clonotype has only a few counts. This chain links TRBV7-9 with TRBJ1-2, with 9 bases that match TRBD1. Trimming cost V 5 bases and J 3 bases; bases outside gene matches: 1. Germline CDR1 reads SEHNR; CDR2 reads FQNEAQ (reference sequence). This CDR3 spans 13 amino acids. The CDR3 coding sequence is TGTGCCAGCAGCAGGGACAGGGACTATGGCTACACCTTC. Translated, it gives CASSRDRDYGYTF.

The chain combines TRBV5-1 with TRBJ2-7; the match to TRBD2 covers 9 bases. The V and J ends lost 6 bases and 0 bases, in that order; junction bases with no gene match: 7. This CDR3 is 15 amino acids long. CDR1 is SGHRS and CDR2 is YFSETQ in the germline V gene. CDR3: CASTKLAGFSYEQYF. The CDR3, as DNA: TGCGCCAGCACAAAGCTAGCGGGATTCTCCTACGAGCAGTACTTC. The variable domain in full, with the rest retrieved from reference TRBV5-1 and TRBJ2-7, is KAGVTQTPRYLIKTRGQQVTLSCSPISGHRSVSWYQQTPGQGLQFLFEYFSETQRNKGNFPGRFSGRQFSNSRSEMNVSTLELGDSALYLCASTKLAGFSYEQYFGPGTRLTVT.

This chain uses TRBV7-2 with TRBJ2-3; D gene ambiguous. The V gene's germline CDR1 is SGHTA and CDR2 FQGNSA. With 5 bases removed from V and 2 bases from J, the gap between germline ends came to 23 bases. The CDR3 contains 18 residues. Here the CDR3 DNA reads TGTGCCAGCAGCCCGCCGGGTCTTAACTATGGCTACACAGATACGCAGTATTTT. Translated: CASSPPGLNYGYTDTQYF.

There are a few counts of this clonotype. The DNA of the CDR3 is TGTGCCAGCAGCTTTATTGGGCAGGGCGGCACCGGGGAGCTGTTTTTT. Translation gives CASSFIGQGGTGELFF. The chain links TRBV7-3 to TRBJ2-2, with D tentatively TRBD1 (5 bases). This CDR3 has 16 residues. The germline CDR1 and CDR2 sequences are SGHTA and FQGTGA. V was clipped by 3 bases and J by 4 bases, with 15 bases between them.

The chain couples TRBV5-1 to TRBJ1-1; no clear D gene. Deletions cut 4 bases from V and 0 bases from J, with 13 bases between. The CDR3 covers 15 residues. CDR1 SGHRS and CDR2 YFSETQ come from the germline V gene. CDR3 bases: TGCGCCAGCAGCCGCCTAAGAGCGATGAACACTGAAGCTTTCTTT. Translated, it gives CASSRLRAMNTEAFF.